This T cell receptor beta chain originates from a study of identical twins. The V end was cut by 1 base, the J end by 14 bases, with 6 bases between. Germline V lookup: CDR1 SGHTA, CDR2 FQGNSA. The CDR3 runs to 10 residues. Using its own MiXCR run on the 5' RACE reads, TCRdb lists one record per CDR3 protein. The profile shows hundreds of thousands of distinct CDR3 sequences, approximately 9% of them singletons. This clonotype was detected ten times or more. Sequencing input: memory (CD45RO+) T cells sorted from blood. The rearrangement uses TRBV7-2 and TRBJ2-1, with no clear D. The TCR sequence derives from a woman aged 18-30 years in good health. The CDR3 reads CASSLVGKFF. The CDR3 bases are TGTGCCAGCAGCTTAGTAGGAAAGTTCTTC. Full variable domain (outside the CDR3, taken from reference TRBV7-2 and TRBJ2-1): GAGVSQSPSNKVTEKGKDVELRCDPISGHTALYWYRQSLGQGLEFLIYFQGNSAPDKSGLPSDRFSAERTGGSVSTLTIQRTQQEDSAVYLCASSLVGKFFGPGTRLTVL.